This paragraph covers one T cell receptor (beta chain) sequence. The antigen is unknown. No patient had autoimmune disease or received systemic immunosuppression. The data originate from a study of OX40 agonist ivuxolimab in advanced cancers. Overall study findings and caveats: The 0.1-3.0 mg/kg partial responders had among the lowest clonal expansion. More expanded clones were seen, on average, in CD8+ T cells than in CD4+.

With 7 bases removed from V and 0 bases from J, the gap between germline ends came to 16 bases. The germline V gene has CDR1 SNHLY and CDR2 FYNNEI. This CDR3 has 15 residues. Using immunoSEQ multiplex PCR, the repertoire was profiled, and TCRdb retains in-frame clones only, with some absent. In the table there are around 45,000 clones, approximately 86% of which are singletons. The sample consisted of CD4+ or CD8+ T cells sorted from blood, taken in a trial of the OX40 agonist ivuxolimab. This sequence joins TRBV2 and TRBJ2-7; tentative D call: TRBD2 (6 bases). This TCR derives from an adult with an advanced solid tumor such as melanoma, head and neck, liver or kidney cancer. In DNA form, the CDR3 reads TGTGCCAGCACATCTGGGGACTCAGCCTCCTACGAGCAGTACTTC. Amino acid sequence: CASTSGDSASYEQYF.